These 32 T cell receptor beta chains originate from one sample sequenced in a study of T cell responses to AZD1222 COVID-19 vaccine. This table comes from immunoSEQ multiplex PCR, and its TCRdb copy is limited to in-frame clones, with some not included. The sample holds 120,000 or so clones, 89% seen once. The material sequenced was peripheral blood, taken on day 0 of AZD1222 vaccination. The receptors shown here come from an adult in good health.

This chain connects TRBV3-1 (or the pseudogene TRBV3-2) to TRBJ1-2; D unclear. This CDR3 comprises 14 residues. Germline V gene sequence: CDR1 LGHDT, CDR2 YNNKEL (reference sequence). V shed 1 base and J shed 6 bases, with 12 bases lying between them. Here the CDR3 DNA reads TGTGCCAGCAGCCAAGGTCAAGGGTGGGATGGCTACACCTTC. It encodes CASSQGQGWDGYTF.

J is TRBJ1-5 and V is TRBV13, with a weak D call TRBD1 (5 bases). The CDR3 covers 14 residues. Germline V gene data show CDR1 as PRHDT and CDR2 as FYEKMQ (reference sequence). Trimming shortened V by 5 bases and J by 1 base, and 9 bases separated the two germline ends. CDR3 sequence: CASSMGRSNQPQHF. The CDR3 DNA sequence: TGTGCCAGCAGCATGGGACGGAGCAATCAGCCCCAGCATTTT.

The chain is built from TRBV4-1 and TRBJ1-6; D gene unclear. The germline gives CDR1 MGHRA, CDR2 YSYEKL. Trimming pared 1 base from V and 7 bases from J, leaving 11 bases between. This CDR3 contains 15 residues. The CDR3 loop is CASSQAFSGNSPLHF. The CDR3 region has the DNA TGCGCCAGCAGCCAAGCTTTCTCGGGGAATTCACCCCTCCACTTT.

CDR3 sequence: CASRPWDNTEAFF. CDR3 in DNA: TGTGCCAGCAGACCCTGGGACAACACTGAAGCTTTCTTT. The rearrangement links TRBV12-3 or TRBV12-4 to TRBJ1-1, with D perhaps TRBD1 (5 bases). Trimming removed 6 bases at V and 2 bases at J, with 10 bases between. This CDR3 is 13 amino acids long.

CDR3 coding DNA: TGTGCCAGCAGTTGGCAGCTCTCCTACGAGCAGTACTTC. It specifies CASSWQLSYEQYF. The V call is TRBV27, the J call TRBJ2-7; no definite D call. The germline gives CDR1 MNHEY, CDR2 SMNVEV (reference sequence). The germline V and J ends were trimmed by 4 bases and 0 bases, with 7 bases remaining between them. The CDR3 covers 13 residues.

With respect to this clone: The same CDR3 also results from other DNA sequences found in this sample. The chain joins TRBV5-1 to TRBJ2-5; D uncertain. V lost 2 bases and J lost 2, with 10 bases in between. CDR1 and CDR2 (germline): SGHRS, YFSETQ. This CDR3 spans 14 amino acids. The CDR3 loop is CASSFVGGQETQYF. CDR3 nucleotide sequence: TGCGCCAGCAGCTTCGTGGGTGGACAAGAGACCCAGTACTTC.

The CDR3 sequence is CSVEGNRGGNTQYF. CDR3 bases: TGCAGCGTTGAAGGTAACAGGGGCGGGAATACGCAGTATTTT. The V and J genes are TRBV29-1 and TRBJ2-3; tentatively, D is TRBD1 (7 bases). Trimming left V 1 base short and J 7 bases short, with 15 bases between. CDR3 length: 14 amino acids. Per germline, CDR1 SQVTM and CDR2 ANQGSEA.

The chain couples TRBV5-8 to TRBJ2-7; D is perhaps TRBD2 (5 bases). The V end lost 0 bases, the J end lost 0 bases, and 10 bases lay between the germline ends. Germline assignment: CDR1 SGHTS and CDR2 YDEGEE. The CDR3 is 15 residues long. The CDR3 region has the DNA TGTGCCAGCAGCTTGGTCGGAGGCAACTCCTACGAGCAGTACTTC. Translation gives CASSLVGGNSYEQYF.

The chain employs TRBV13 and TRBJ1-2, with D maybe TRBD1 (5 bases). Trimming removed 1 base from V and 4 bases from J, with 13 bases in between. Germline V gene data show CDR1 as PRHDT and CDR2 as FYEKMQ (reference sequence). The CDR3 length is 15 residues. The CDR3 DNA reads TGTGCCAGCAGCTTAGAGGGAGGGGAAGGCTATGGCTACACCTTC. Amino acid sequence: CASSLEGGEGYGYTF.

The chain couples TRBV5-6 to TRBJ2-7; D is uncertain. Germline V gene lookup returns CDR1 SGHDT and CDR2 YYEEEE. The CDR3 length is 13 residues. Trimming took 5 bases from V and 0 from J, leaving 9 bases between them. CDR3 nucleotide sequence: TGTGCCAGCAGGCCCGCGAACTCCTACGAGCAGTACTTC. Its protein product is CASRPANSYEQYF.

This clone is a singleton in its sample. V and J are TRBV10-3 and TRBJ1-2; no definite D call. The germline V gene has CDR1 ENHRY and CDR2 SYGVKD. The CDR3 runs 15 residues. V shed 2 bases and J shed 5 bases, with 15 bases lying between them. In nucleotides, the CDR3 is TGTGCCATCAGTGAGGGCTACAGATTGGGATATGGCTACACCTTC. Its translation: CAISEGYRLGYGYTF.

This chain uses TRBV24-1 with TRBJ2-7; the D gene is possibly TRBD1 (6 bases). CDR1 is KGHDR and CDR2 is SFDVKD in the germline V gene. The CDR3 is 13 amino acids. Trimming removed 3 bases from V and 5 bases from J, with 10 bases in between. The CDR3, as DNA: TGTGCCACCAGTGATGCCTACAGGGACGAGCAGTACTTC. Translating it yields CATSDAYRDEQYF.

The chain is built from TRBV6-5 and TRBJ2-1; D gene ambiguous. CDR1 is MNHEY and CDR2 is SVGAGI in the germline V gene. V lost 8 bases to trimming and J lost 7 bases, with 9 bases between them. This CDR3 comprises 11 residues. The DNA of the CDR3 is TGTGCCAGCCACCCGACTAATGAGCAGTTCTTC. It is translated as CASHPTNEQFF.

The chain recombines TRBV11-3 with TRBJ2-7; 8 nucleotides agree with TRBD1. This CDR3 spans 15 amino acids. CDR1 and CDR2 from the germline V gene are SGHNT and YENEEA. The V segment lost 3 bases and the J segment 2 bases; nucleotides outside the gene matches: 6. As DNA, the CDR3 is TGTGCCAGCAGCTTCCCGGGACAGGCGACCTACGAGCAGTACTTC. Translated, it gives CASSFPGQATYEQYF.

This clone was recorded a few times. The chain couples TRBV7-9 to TRBJ2-7; 7 bases line up with TRBD2. From germline, CDR1 is SEHNR and CDR2 FQNEAQ (reference sequence). V shed 4 bases and J 1 base; nucleotides not matched to a gene: 7. This CDR3 contains 15 residues. CDR3 coding DNA: TGTGCCAGCAGCTCCCCGGGACTAACTTCCTACGAGCAGTACTTC. Amino acids: CASSSPGLTSYEQYF.

The V gene is TRBV10-3, the J gene TRBJ2-7, with TRBD2 identical over 14 bases. V lost 2 bases to trimming and J lost 3 bases; unmatched junction nucleotides: 3. This CDR3 has 16 residues. Per the germline V gene, CDR1 is ENHRY and CDR2 is SYGVKD. Here the CDR3 reads CAISEPGTSGSYEQYF. The CDR3 DNA sequence: TGTGCCATCAGTGAGCCCGGGACTAGCGGGAGCTACGAGCAGTACTTC.

V gene TRBV28 combines with J gene TRBJ2-7, with 7 bases fitting TRBD1. Germline V gene data show CDR1 as MDHEN and CDR2 as SYDVKM. V lost 4 bases to trimming and J lost 2 bases; unmatched junction nucleotides: 5. CDR3 length: 14 residues. The CDR3 region is CASSSAGGPYEQYF. CDR3 nucleotides: TGTGCCAGCAGTTCGGCAGGGGGTCCCTACGAGCAGTACTTC.

This clone was picked up one time. The V and J genes are TRBV19 and TRBJ1-4, with D possibly being TRBD1 (5 bases). Germline V gene lookup returns CDR1 LNHDA and CDR2 SQIVND (reference sequence). The CDR3 is made up of 15 amino acids. The ends were cut back, 3 bases at V and 2 bases at J, with 10 bases in the middle. This CDR3 reads CASSIWGSTNEKLFF. Here the CDR3 DNA reads TGTGCCAGTAGTATTTGGGGGAGCACTAATGAAAAACTGTTTTTT.

This sequence joins TRBV9 and TRBJ1-2; 8 nucleotides line up with TRBD1. From germline, CDR1 is SGDLS and CDR2 YYNGEE. The CDR3 is made up of 14 amino acids. Unmatched junction bases numbered 6, after V lost 3 bases and J lost 5 bases. In DNA form, the CDR3 reads TGTGCCAGCAGCGCTCAGGGGGCAGGGTATGGCTACACCTTC. Translated: CASSAQGAGYGYTF.

The chain combines TRBV5-1 with TRBJ2-6; D is undetermined. Germline V gene data show CDR1 as SGHRS and CDR2 as YFSETQ. This CDR3 has 15 amino acids. V dropped 0 bases and J dropped 1 base, with 5 bases sitting between them. The CDR3 sequence is CASSLETSGANVLTF. CDR3 coding DNA: TGCGCCAGCAGCTTGGAAACATCTGGGGCCAACGTCCTGACTTTC.

This rearrangement joins TRBV27 to TRBJ1-6; D call uncertain. CDR3 length: 13 residues. Trimming left V 3 bases short and J 0 bases short, with 0 bases between. In germline, CDR1 is MNHEY, CDR2 SMNVEV (reference sequence). CDR3 residues: CASSFSYNSPLHF. CDR3 coding DNA: TGTGCCAGCAGTTTCTCCTATAATTCACCCCTCCACTTT.

Remarks on this clone: One junction end does not reproduce the germline sequence, and a read error may be involved. This chain links TRBV5-6 with TRBJ1-2; D unresolved. The CDR3 loop spans 14 amino acids. Germline loops: CDR1 SGHDT, CDR2 YYEEEE. Written as DNA, the CDR3 is TGTGCCAGCAGCTTGGCAGGCGCTAAGTATGGCTACACCTTC. Translating gives CASSLAGAKYGYTF.

This chain uses TRBV7-2 with TRBJ2-3, with D hard to call. This CDR3 is built from 16 residues. Trimming pared 1 base from V and 1 base from J, leaving 12 bases between. Germline CDR1 and CDR2: SGHTA and FQGNSA. CDR3: CASSLGLVVRTDTQYF. In DNA form, the CDR3 reads TGTGCCAGCAGCTTAGGGCTAGTCGTTCGCACAGATACGCAGTATTTT.

The CDR3 is CASSGRSMGETQYF. The CDR3 bases are TGTGCCAGCAGCGGACGGAGTATGGGAGAGACCCAGTACTTC. The V and J genes are TRBV5-4 and TRBJ2-5; D not certain. Trimming stripped 4 bases from V and 4 bases from J, with 14 bases between. The germline CDR1 and CDR2 sequences are SGHNT and YYREEE (reference sequence). This CDR3 is 14 amino acids long.

The CDR3 sequence is CAITPGPGGSYEQYF. The CDR3 DNA sequence: TGTGCCATCACCCCGGGGCCCGGGGGGAGCTACGAGCAGTACTTC. The chain combines TRBV10-3 with TRBJ2-7, with TRBD2 matching 7 bases. This CDR3 has 15 amino acids. The V segment lost 7 bases and the J segment 3 bases; nucleotides outside the gene matches: 12. Per germline, CDR1 ENHRY and CDR2 SYGVKD.

The rearrangement joins TRBV7-3 to TRBJ2-1; 14 nucleotides align to TRBD2. Germline V gene sequence: CDR1 SGHTA, CDR2 FQGTGA. The V segment lost 2 bases and the J segment 9 bases; nucleotides outside the gene matches: 3. The CDR3 sequence is 15 residues long. The CDR3 loop is CASSLGTSGSSEQFF. The CDR3 nucleotides read TGTGCCAGCAGCTTAGGGACTAGCGGGAGCTCTGAGCAGTTCTTC.

J is TRBJ1-2 and V is TRBV9, with 7 bases matching TRBD1. Germline V CDR1 and CDR2: SGDLS, YYNGEE. The ends lost 0 bases at V and 0 bases at J; junction bases unmatched: 14. This CDR3 contains 19 residues. As DNA, the CDR3 is TGTGCCAGCAGCGTAGTATTGGGAGACAGGGAGGACCCTAACTATGGCTACACCTTC. Translation: CASSVVLGDREDPNYGYTF.

The chain couples TRBV10-3 to TRBJ2-7, with D perhaps matching TRBD1 or TRBD2 (5 bases each). V dropped 6 bases and J dropped 2 bases, with 17 bases sitting between them. CDR3 length: 15 amino acids. The germline CDR1 and CDR2 sequences are ENHRY and SYGVKD. DNA for the CDR3: TGTGCCATCAGACCCTCCGGGACGGGTGCCTACGAGCAGTACTTC. Its protein is CAIRPSGTGAYEQYF.

The table lists this clone with a few counts. The rearrangement joins TRBV19 to TRBJ1-4; D remains unclear. The CDR3 has 12 residues. V dropped 8 bases and J dropped 5 bases, with 9 bases sitting between them. From germline, CDR1 is LNHDA and CDR2 SQIVND (reference sequence). CDR3 DNA: TGTGCCAGTCAAATGAAAAATGAAAAACTGTTTTTT. It translates to CASQMKNEKLFF.

This rearrangement joins TRBV6-5 to TRBJ2-4, with D hard to call. The germline gives CDR1 MNHEY, CDR2 SVGAGI. The CDR3 covers 14 residues. V was trimmed by 5 bases and J by 4 bases, leaving 12 bases between them. CDR3 in amino acids: CASSPEWAKNIQYF. The CDR3 DNA reads TGTGCCAGCAGTCCAGAATGGGCGAAAAACATTCAGTACTTC.

The rearrangement links TRBV27 to TRBJ2-3; possible D gene TRBD2, 6 bases. CDR3 size: 14 residues. Looked up from germline, CDR1 is MNHEY and CDR2 is SMNVEV (reference sequence). Trimming cost V 2 bases and J 7 bases, with 13 bases left between them. CDR3 loop: CASSLTRDSHTQYF. The CDR3, as DNA: TGTGCCAGCAGTTTAACTCGGGACTCCCATACGCAGTATTTT.

The J gene is TRBJ1-5, the V gene TRBV30; D not certain. Germline V gives CDR1 GTSNPN, CDR2 SVGIG (reference sequence). The CDR3 runs 13 residues. V was shortened by 1 base and J by 4 bases, with 8 bases between the two germline ends. CDR3 amino acids: CAWSGSPNQPQHF. CDR3 nucleotide sequence: TGTGCCTGGAGTGGGAGCCCGAATCAGCCCCAGCATTTT.